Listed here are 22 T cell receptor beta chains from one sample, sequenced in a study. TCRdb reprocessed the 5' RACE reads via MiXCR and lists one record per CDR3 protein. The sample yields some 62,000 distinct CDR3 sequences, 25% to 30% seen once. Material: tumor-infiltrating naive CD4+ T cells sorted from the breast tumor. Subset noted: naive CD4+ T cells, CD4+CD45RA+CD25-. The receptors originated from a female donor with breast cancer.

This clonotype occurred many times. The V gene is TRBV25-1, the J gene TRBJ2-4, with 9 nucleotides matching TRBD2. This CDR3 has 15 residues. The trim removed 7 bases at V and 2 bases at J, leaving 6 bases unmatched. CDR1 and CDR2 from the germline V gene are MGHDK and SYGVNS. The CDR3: CASIEAGGPKNIQYF. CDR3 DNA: TGTGCCAGCATAGAGGCGGGGGGGCCCAAAAACATTCAGTACTTC.

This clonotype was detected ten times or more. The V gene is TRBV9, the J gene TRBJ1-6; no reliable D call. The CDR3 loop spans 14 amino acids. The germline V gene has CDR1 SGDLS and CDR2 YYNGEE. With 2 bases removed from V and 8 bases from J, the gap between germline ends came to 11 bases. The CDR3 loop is CASSVGGFDSPLHF. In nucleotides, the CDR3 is TGTGCCAGCAGCGTGGGAGGGTTTGATTCACCCCTCCACTTT.

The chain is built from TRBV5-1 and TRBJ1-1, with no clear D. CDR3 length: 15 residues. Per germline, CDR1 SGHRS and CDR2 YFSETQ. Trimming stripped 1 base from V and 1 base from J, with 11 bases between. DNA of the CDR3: TGCGCCAGCAGCTTGTTAGGGAATTCGAACACTGAAGCTTTCTTT. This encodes CASSLLGNSNTEAFF.

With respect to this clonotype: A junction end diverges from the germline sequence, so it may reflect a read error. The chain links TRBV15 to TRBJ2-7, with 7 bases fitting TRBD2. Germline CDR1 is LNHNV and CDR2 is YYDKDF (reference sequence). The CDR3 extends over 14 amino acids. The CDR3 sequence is CTTGKRDLSYEQYF. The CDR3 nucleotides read TGTACCACGGGAAAGCGGGATCTCTCCTACGAGCAGTACTTC.

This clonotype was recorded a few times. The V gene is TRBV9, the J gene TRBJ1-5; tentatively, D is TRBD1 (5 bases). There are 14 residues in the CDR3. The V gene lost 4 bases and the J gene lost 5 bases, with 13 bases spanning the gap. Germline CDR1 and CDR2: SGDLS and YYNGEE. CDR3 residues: CASSKTGGDQPQHF. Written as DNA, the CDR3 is TGTGCCAGCAGCAAGACCGGAGGGGATCAGCCCCAGCATTTT. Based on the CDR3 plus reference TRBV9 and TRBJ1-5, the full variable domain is DSGVTQTPKHLITATGQRVTLRCSPRSGDLSVYWYQQSLDQGLQFLIQYYNGEERAKGNILERFSAQQFPDLHSELNLSSLELGDSALYFCASSKTGGDQPQHFGDGTRLSIL.

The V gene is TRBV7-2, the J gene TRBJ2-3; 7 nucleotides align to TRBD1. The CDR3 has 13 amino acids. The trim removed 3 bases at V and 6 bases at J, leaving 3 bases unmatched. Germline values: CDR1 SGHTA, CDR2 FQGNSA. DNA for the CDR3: TGTGCCAGCAGCTTGACAGGGCCGGATACGCAGTATTTT. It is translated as CASSLTGPDTQYF.

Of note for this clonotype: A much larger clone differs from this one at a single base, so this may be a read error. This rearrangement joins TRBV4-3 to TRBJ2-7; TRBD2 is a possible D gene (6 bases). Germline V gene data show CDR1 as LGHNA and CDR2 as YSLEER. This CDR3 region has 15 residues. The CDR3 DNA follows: TGCGCCGGCAGCCAAGGGACCGTGACTAGCTACGAGCAGTACTTC. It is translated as CAGSQGTVTSYEQYF.

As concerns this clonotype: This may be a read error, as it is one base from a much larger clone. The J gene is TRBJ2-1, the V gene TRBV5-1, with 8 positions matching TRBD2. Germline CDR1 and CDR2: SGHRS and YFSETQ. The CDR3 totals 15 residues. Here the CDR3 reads CPSSLVLAGPNEQFF. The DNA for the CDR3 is TGCCCCAGCAGCTTGGTTCTAGCGGGCCCCAATGAGCAGTTCTTC.

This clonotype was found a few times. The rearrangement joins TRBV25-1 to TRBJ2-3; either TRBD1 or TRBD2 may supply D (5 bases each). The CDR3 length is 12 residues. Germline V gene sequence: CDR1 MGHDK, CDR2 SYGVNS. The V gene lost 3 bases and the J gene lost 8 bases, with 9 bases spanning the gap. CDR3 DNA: TGTGCCAGCAGTGAGTCCGGGACTACGCAGTATTTT. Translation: CASSESGTTQYF.

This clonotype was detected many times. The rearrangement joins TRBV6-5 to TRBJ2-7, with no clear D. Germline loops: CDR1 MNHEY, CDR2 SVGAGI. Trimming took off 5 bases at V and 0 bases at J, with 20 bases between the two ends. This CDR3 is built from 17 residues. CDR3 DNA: TGTGCCAGCAGTCGATCCCCGGTTCAGTCAAGCTCCTACGAGCAGTACTTC. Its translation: CASSRSPVQSSSYEQYF.

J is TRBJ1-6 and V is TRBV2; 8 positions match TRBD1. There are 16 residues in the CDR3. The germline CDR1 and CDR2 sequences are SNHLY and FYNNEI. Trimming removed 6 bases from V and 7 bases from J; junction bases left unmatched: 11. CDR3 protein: CASSRTGRNGNSPLHF. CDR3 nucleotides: TGTGCCAGCAGCAGGACAGGGCGGAATGGGAATTCACCCCTCCACTTT.

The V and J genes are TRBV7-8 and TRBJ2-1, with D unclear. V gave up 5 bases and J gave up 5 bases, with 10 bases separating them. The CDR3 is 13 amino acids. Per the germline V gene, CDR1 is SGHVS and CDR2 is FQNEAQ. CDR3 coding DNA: TGTGCCAGCAGCCGGACCCGGGACAATGAGCAGTTCTTC. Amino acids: CASSRTRDNEQFF. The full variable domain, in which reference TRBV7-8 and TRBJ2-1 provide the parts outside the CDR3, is GAGVSQSPRYKVAKRGQDVALRCDPISGHVSLFWYQQALGQGPEFLTYFQNEAQLDKSGLPSDRFFAERPEGSVSTLKIQRTQQEDSAVYLCASSRTRDNEQFFGPGTRLTVL.

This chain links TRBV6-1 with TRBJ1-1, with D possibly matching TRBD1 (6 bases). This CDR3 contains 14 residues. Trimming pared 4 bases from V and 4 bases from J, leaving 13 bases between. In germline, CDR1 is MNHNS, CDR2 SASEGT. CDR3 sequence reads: CASSVQGRVTEAFF. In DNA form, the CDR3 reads TGTGCCAGCAGTGTACAGGGACGAGTCACTGAAGCTTTCTTT.

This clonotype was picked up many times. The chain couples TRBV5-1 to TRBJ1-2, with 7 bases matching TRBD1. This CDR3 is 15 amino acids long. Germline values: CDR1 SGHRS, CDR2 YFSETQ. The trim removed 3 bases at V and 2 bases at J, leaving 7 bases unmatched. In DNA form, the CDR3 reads TGCGCCAGCAGCTACGGGACAGCAAAAAACTATGGCTACACCTTC. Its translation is CASSYGTAKNYGYTF.

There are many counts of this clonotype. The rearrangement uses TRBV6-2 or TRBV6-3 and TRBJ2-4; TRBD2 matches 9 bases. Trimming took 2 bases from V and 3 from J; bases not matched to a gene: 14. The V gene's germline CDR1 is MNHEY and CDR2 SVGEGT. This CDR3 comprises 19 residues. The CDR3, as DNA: TGTGCCAGCAGTTACCTGAGCGGGAGGCCGGAAAAGGGCAAAAACATTCAGTACTTC. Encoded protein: CASSYLSGRPEKGKNIQYF.

The chain's CDR3 is CASSLKGTGAYEQYF. CDR3 in DNA: TGTGCCAGCAGTTTAAAGGGGACAGGGGCCTACGAGCAGTACTTC. This chain joins TRBV12-3 or TRBV12-4 and TRBJ2-7, with 10 bases lining up with TRBD1. This CDR3 is built from 15 residues. The V segment lost 2 bases and the J segment 2 bases; nucleotides outside the gene matches: 3.

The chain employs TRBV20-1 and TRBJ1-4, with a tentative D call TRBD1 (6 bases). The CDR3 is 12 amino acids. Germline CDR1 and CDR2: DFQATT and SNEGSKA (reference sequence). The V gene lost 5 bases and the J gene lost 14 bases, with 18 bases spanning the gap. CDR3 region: CSAAPGAGRLFF. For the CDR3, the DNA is TGCAGTGCTGCTCCAGGGGCAGGGAGGCTGTTTTTT.

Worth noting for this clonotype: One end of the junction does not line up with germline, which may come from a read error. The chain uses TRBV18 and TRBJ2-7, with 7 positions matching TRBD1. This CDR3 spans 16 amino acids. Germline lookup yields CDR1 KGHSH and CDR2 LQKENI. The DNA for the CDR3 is TGTGCCAGCTCCGAAATGATAAACAGGGGATCCTTCGAGCAGTACTTC. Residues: CASSEMINRGSFEQYF.

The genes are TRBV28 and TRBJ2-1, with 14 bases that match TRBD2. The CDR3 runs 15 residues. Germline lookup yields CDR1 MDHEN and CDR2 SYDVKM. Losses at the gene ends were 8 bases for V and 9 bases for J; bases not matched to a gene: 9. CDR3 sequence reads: CASAQGLAGAFEQFF. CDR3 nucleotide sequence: TGTGCCAGCGCCCAGGGACTAGCGGGAGCTTTTGAGCAGTTCTTC.

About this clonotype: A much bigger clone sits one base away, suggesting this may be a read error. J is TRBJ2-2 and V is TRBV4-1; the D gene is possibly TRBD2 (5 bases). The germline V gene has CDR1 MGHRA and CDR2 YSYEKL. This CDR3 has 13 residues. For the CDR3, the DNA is TGCGGCAGCAGCACCCGAGGGACCGGGGAGCTGTTTTTT. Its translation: CGSSTRGTGELFF.

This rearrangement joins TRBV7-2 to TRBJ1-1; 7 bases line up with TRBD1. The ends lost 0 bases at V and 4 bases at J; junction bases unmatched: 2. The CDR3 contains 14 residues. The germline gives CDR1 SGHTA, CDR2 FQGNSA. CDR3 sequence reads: CASSLAGGVTEAFF. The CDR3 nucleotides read TGTGCCAGCAGCTTAGCAGGGGGCGTCACTGAAGCTTTCTTT.

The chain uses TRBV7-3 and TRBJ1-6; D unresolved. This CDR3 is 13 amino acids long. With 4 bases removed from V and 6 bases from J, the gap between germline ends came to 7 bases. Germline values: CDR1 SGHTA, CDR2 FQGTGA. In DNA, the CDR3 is TGTGCCAGCAGCTCATGGGGTAATTCACCCCTCCACTTT. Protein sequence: CASSSWGNSPLHF.